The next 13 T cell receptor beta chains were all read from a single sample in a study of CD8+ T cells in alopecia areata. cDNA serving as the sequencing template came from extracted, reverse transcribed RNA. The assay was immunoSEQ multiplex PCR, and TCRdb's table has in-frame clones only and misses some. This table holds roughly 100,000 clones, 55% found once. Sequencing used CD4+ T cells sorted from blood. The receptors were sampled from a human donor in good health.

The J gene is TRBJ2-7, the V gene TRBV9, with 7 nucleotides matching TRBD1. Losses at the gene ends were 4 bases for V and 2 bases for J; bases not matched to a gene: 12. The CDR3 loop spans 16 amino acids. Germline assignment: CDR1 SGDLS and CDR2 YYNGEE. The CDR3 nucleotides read TGTGCCAGCAGCCCACAAGACAGGGTCAGGACCTACGAGCAGTACTTC. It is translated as CASSPQDRVRTYEQYF.

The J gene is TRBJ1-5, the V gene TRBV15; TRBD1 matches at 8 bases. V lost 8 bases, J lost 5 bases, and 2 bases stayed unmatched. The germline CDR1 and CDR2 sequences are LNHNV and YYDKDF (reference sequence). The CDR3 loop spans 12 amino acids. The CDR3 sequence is CATADRDQPQHF. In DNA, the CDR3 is TGTGCCACCGCGGACAGGGATCAGCCCCAGCATTTT. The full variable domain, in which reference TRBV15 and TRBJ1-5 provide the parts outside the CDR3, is DAMVIQNPRYQVTQFGKPVTLSCSQTLNHNVMYWYQQKSSQAPKLLFHYYDKDFNNEADTPDNFQSRRPNTSFCFLDIRSPGLGDTAMYLCATADRDQPQHFGDGTRLSIL.

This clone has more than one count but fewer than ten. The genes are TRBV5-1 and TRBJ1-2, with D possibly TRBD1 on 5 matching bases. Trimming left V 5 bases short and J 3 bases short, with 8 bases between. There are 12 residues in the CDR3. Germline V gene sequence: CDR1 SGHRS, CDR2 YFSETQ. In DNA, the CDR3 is TGCGCCAGCAGTCGGGGGGACTATGGCTACACCTTC. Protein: CASSRGDYGYTF.

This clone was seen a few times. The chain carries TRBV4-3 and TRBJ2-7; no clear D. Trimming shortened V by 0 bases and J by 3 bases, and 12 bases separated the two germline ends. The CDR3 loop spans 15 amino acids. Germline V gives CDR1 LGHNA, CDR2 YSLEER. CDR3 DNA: TGCGCCAGCAGCCAAGATGTGGGCCTCCGCTACGAGCAGTACTTC. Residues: CASSQDVGLRYEQYF.

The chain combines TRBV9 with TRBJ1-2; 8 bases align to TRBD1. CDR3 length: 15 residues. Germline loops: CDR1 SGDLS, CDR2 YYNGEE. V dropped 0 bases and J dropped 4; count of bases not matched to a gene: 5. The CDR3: CASSVAADRVYGYTF. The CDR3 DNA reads TGTGCCAGCAGCGTAGCCGCGGACAGGGTCTATGGCTACACCTTC.

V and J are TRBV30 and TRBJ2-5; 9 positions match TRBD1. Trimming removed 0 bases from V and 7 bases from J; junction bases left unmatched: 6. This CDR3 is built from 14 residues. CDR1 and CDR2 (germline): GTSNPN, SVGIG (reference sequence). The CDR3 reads CAWSVTGGRGTQYF. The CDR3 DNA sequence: TGTGCCTGGAGTGTAACAGGGGGCAGGGGGACCCAGTACTTC.

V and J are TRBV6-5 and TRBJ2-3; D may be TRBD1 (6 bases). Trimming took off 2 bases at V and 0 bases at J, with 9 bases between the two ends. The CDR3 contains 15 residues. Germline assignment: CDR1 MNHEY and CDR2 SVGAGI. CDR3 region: CASSYTRGSTDTQYF. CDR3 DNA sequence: TGTGCCAGCAGTTACACCAGGGGAAGCACAGATACGCAGTATTTT.

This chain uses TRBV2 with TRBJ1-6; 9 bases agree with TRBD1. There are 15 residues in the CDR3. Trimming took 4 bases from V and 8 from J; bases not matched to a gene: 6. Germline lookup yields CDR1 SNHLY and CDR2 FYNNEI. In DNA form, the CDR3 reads TGTGCCAGCAGTGTCGACGGACAGGGGTATTCACCCCTCCACTTT. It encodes CASSVDGQGYSPLHF.

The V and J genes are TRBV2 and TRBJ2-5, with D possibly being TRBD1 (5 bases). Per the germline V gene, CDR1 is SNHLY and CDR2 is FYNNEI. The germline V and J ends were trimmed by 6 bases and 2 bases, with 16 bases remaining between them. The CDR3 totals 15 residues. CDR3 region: CASSAFGQGQETQYF. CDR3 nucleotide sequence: TGTGCCAGCAGCGCCTTCGGACAAGGACAAGAGACCCAGTACTTC.

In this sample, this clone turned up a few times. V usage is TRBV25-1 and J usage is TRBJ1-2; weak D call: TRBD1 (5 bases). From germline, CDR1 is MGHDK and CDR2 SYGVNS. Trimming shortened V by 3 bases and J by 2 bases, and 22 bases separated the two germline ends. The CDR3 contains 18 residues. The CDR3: CASSDSFLSGHLNYGYTF. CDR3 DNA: TGTGCCAGCAGTGACTCATTCCTTTCGGGGCATTTGAACTATGGCTACACCTTC.

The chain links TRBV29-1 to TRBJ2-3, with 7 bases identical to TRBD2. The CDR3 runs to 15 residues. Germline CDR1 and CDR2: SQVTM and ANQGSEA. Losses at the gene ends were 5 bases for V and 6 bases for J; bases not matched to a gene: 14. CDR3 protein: CSVPRISGGDDTQYF. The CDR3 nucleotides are TGCAGCGTTCCCCGAATATCGGGAGGTGACGATACGCAGTATTTT.

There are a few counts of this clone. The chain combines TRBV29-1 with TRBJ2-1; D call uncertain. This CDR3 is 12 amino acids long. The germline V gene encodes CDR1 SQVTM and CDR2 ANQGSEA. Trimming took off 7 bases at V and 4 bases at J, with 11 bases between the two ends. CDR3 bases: TGCAGCGGCAGAAGGCAGTACAATGAGCAGTTCTTC. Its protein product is CSGRRQYNEQFF.

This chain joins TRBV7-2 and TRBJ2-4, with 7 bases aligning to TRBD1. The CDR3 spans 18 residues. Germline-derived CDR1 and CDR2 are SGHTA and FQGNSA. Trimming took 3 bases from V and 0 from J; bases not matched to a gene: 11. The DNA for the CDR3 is TGTGCCAGCAGCTTCGAGGGGGCAACCCGGGTAGCCAAAAACATTCAGTACTTC. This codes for CASSFEGATRVAKNIQYF. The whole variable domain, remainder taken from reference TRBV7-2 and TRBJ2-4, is GAGVSQSPSNKVTEKGKDVELRCDPISGHTALYWYRQSLGQGLEFLIYFQGNSAPDKSGLPSDRFSAERTGGSVSTLTIQRTQQEDSAVYLCASSFEGATRVAKNIQYFGAGTRLSVL.